These 2 T cell receptor beta chains share one sample of origin, sequenced in a study of immune heterogeneity within non-small cell lung tumors. Template was bulk tumor genomic DNA, approximately 600 ng per sample. Biopsies that were spaced far apart were taken, several per primary tumor, during surgery. Curative surgical treatment was performed in patients who had newly diagnosed, untreated non-small cell lung cancer. In a multiplex PCR, 32 V and 13 J primers amplified TCR beta CDR3. TCRdb called the multiplex PCR reads again in MiXCR, with one record for every CDR3 protein. The profile shows nearly 15,000 distinct CDR3 sequences, under 35% of them singletons. Specimen: lung tumor tissue. The receptors were sampled from a woman between 50 and 59 years old with non-small cell lung cancer.

This clonotype was counted ten times or more. This chain connects TRBV20-1 to TRBJ1-5, with D perhaps TRBD1 (5 bases). CDR3 length: 15 residues. Trimming shortened V by 0 bases and J by 4 bases, and 13 bases separated the two germline ends. Germline CDR1 is DFQATT and CDR2 is SNEGSKA (reference sequence). The CDR3 DNA is TGCAGTGCTAGAGATATCGGGGGGGGAAATCAGCCCCAGCATTTT. It encodes CSARDIGGGNQPQHF.

The chain combines TRBV3-1 with TRBJ2-2, with 9 positions matching TRBD2. J gave up 5 bases and V 0 bases, and 4 bases lay outside the gene matches. The CDR3 has 16 residues. Per the germline V gene, CDR1 is LGHDT and CDR2 is YNNKEL (reference sequence). The CDR3, as DNA: TGTGCCAGCAGCCAAGAGGCGGGAGGGACAACCGGGGAGCTGTTTTTT. Translating gives CASSQEAGGTTGELFF.